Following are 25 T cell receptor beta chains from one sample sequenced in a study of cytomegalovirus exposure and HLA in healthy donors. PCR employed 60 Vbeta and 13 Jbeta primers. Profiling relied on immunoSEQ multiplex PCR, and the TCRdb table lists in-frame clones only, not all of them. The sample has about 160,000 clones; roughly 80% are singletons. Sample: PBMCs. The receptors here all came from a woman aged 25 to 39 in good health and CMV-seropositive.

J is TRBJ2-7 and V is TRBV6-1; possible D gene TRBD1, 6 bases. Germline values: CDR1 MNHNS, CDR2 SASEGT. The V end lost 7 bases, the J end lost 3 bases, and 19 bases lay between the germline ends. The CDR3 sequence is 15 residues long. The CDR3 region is CASKKGGIGNYEQYF. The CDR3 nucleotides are TGTGCCAGCAAAAAAGGGGGAATAGGGAACTACGAGCAGTACTTC.

CDR3 DNA sequence: TGTGCCAGCAGTGGCGACAGGTATAGCAATCAGCCCCAGCATTTT. Its translation: CASSGDRYSNQPQHF. The chain has TRBV2 and TRBJ1-5, with D perhaps TRBD1 (6 bases). CDR1 and CDR2 (germline): SNHLY, FYNNEI. The CDR3 runs 15 residues. The V gene lost 4 bases and the J gene lost 0 bases, with 10 bases spanning the gap.

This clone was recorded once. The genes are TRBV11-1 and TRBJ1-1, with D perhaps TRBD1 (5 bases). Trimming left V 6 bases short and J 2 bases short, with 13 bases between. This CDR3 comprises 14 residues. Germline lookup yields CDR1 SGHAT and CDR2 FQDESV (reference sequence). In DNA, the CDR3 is TGTGCCAGCAGACCCGACAGACCCAACACTGAAGCTTTCTTT. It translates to CASRPDRPNTEAFF. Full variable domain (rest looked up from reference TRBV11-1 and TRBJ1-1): EAEVAQSPRYKITEKSQAVAFWCDPISGHATLYWYRQILGQGPELLVQFQDESVVDDSQLPKDRFSAERLKGVDSTLKIQPAELGDSAMYLCASRPDRPNTEAFFGQGTRLTVV.

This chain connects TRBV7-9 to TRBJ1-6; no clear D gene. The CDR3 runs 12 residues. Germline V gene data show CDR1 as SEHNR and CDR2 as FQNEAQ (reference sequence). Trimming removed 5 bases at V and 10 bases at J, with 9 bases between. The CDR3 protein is CASSQTESPLHF. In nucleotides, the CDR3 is TGTGCCAGCAGCCAAACAGAATCACCCCTCCACTTT.

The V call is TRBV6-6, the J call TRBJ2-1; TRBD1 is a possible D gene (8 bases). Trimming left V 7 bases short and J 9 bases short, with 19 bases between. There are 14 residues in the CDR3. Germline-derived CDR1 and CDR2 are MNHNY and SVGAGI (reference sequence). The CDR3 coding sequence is TGTGCCAGCACCGAACAGGGGGGGGGAGGTGAGCAGTTCTTC. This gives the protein CASTEQGGGGEQFF.

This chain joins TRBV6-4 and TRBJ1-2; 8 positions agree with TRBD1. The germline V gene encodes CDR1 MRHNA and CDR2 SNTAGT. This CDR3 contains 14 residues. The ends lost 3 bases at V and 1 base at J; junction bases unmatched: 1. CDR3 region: CASSETGDNYGYTF. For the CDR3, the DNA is TGTGCCAGCAGTGAGACAGGGGATAACTATGGCTACACCTTC.

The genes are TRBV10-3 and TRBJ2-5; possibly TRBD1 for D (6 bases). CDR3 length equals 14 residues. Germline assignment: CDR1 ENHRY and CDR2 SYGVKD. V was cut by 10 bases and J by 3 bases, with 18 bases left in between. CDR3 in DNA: TGTGCCACCCTACGGGGCAGGGGTGAAGAGACCCAGTACTTC. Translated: CATLRGRGEETQYF.

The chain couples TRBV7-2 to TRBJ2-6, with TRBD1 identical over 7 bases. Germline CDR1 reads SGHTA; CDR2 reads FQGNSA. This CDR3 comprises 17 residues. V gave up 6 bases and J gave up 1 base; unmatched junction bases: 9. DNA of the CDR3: TGTGCCAGCAGTTCTAGGGCAGGGGGATCTGGGGCCAACGTCCTGACTTTC. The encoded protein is CASSSRAGGSGANVLTF.

This CDR3 is CASSPRGSRSVFF. CDR3 sequence (DNA): TGTGCCAGCAGCCCCCGGGGGTCGCGGAGTGTGTTCTTC. V is TRBV7-2 and J is TRBJ2-1; a weak D match, TRBD2 (6 bases). Germline V gene data show CDR1 as SGHTA and CDR2 as FQGNSA. V shed 5 bases and J shed 15 bases, with 20 bases lying between them. The CDR3 has 13 residues.

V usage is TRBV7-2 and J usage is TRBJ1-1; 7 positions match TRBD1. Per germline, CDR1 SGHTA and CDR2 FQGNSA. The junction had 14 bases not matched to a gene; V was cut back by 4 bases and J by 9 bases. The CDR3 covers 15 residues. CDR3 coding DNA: TGTGCCAGCAGCTCGCCTCGCTTACAGGGGACGAAAGCTTTCTTT. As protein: CASSSPRLQGTKAFF.

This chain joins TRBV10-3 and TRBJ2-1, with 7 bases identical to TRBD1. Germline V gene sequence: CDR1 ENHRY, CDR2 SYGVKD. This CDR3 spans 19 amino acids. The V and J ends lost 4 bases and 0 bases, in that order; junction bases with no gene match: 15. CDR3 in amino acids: CAISADRDQNPSSYNEQFF. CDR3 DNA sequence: TGTGCCATCAGTGCCGACAGGGACCAAAACCCGAGCTCCTACAATGAGCAGTTCTTC.

CDR3 coding DNA: TGTGCCACCAGCAGAGGGCAGGGGGCCACCGGGGAGCTGTTTTTT. Protein product: CATSRGQGATGELFF. The chain recombines TRBV15 with TRBJ2-2; 8 bases are shared with TRBD1. The CDR3 length is 15 residues. The germline CDR1 and CDR2 sequences are LNHNV and YYDKDF (reference sequence). J lost 4 bases, V lost 1 base, and 2 bases had no gene match. The entire variable domain, with the rest obtained from reference TRBV15 and TRBJ2-2, is as follows: DAMVIQNPRYQVTQFGKPVTLSCSQTLNHNVMYWYQQKSSQAPKLLFHYYDKDFNNEADTPDNFQSRRPNTSFCFLDIRSPGLGDTAMYLCATSRGQGATGELFFGEGSRLTVL.

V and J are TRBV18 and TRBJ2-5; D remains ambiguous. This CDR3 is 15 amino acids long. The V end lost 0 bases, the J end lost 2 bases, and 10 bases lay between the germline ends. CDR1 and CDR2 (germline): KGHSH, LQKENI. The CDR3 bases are TGTGCCAGCTCACCACCATCTGCCAGGCAAGAGACCCAGTACTTC. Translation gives CASSPPSARQETQYF.

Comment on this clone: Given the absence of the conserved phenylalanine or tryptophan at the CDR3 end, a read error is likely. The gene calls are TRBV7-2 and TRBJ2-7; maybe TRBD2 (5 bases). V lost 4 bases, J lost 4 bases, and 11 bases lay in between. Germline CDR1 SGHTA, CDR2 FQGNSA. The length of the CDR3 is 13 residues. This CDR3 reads CASSSLAGYEQYL. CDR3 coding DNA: TGTGCCAGCAGCTCCTTGGCGGGTTACGAGCAGTACCTC.

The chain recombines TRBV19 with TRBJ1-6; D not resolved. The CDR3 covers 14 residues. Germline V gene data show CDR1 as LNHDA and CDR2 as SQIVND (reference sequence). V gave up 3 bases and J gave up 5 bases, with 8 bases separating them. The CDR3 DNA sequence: TGTGCCAGTAGTATTACCGGGGATAATTCACCCCTCCACTTT. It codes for CASSITGDNSPLHF.

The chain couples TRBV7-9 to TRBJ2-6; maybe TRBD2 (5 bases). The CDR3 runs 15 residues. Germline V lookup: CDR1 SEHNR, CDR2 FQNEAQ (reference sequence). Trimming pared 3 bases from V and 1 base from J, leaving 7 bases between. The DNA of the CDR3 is TGTGCCAGCAGCTTCGGGGTGTCTGGGGCCAACGTCCTGACTTTC. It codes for CASSFGVSGANVLTF.

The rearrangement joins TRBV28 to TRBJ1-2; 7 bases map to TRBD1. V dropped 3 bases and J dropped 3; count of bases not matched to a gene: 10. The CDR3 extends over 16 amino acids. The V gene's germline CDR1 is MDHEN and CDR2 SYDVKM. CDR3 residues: CASSFFGRDSDYGYTF. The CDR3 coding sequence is TGTGCCAGCAGTTTCTTCGGCAGGGACAGTGACTATGGCTACACCTTC.

The CDR3 DNA sequence: TGCGCCAGCAGCCAAACTTGGACTAGCGGGGGTGAAGATACGCAGTATTTT. Translation: CASSQTWTSGGEDTQYF. The chain joins TRBV4-3 to TRBJ2-3; 13 nucleotides line up with TRBD2. This CDR3 is 17 amino acids long. Germline trimming cut 2 bases from V and 5 bases from J; bases unmatched to any gene: 7. Germline V gives CDR1 LGHNA, CDR2 YSLEER.

CDR3: CASSLGDRGVQETQYF. The CDR3, as DNA: TGTGCCAGCAGCTTGGGGGACAGGGGCGTCCAAGAGACCCAGTACTTC. The rearrangement joins TRBV5-4 to TRBJ2-5, with TRBD1 matching over 10 bases. The CDR3 loop spans 16 amino acids. After removal of 0 bases from V and 1 base from J, the junction contained 3 bases not matched to a gene. CDR1 and CDR2 (germline): SGHNT, YYREEE (reference sequence).

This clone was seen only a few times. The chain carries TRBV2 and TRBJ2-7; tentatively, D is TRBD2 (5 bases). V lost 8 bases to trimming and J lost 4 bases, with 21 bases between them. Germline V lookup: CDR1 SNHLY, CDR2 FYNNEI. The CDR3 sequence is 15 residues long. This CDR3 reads CASSPTPSRGYEQYF. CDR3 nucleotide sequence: TGTGCCAGCTCACCGACTCCTAGCCGGGGTTACGAGCAGTACTTC.

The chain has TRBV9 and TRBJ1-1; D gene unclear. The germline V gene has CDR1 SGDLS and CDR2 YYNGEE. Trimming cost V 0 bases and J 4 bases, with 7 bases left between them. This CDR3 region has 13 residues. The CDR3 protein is CASSVGGFTEAFF. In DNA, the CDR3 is TGTGCCAGCAGCGTAGGAGGTTTCACTGAAGCTTTCTTT.

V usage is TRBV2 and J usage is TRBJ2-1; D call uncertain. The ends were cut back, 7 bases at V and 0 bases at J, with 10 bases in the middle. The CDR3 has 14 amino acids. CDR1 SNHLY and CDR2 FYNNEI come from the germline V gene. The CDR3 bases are TGTGCCAGCACCGAGGTTTACTCCTACAATGAGCAGTTCTTC. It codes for CASTEVYSYNEQFF.

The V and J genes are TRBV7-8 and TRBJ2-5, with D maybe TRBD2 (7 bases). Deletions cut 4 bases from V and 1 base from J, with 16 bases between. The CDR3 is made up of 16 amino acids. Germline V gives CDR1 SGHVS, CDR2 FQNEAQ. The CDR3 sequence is CASSSLEAGAQETQYF. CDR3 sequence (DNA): TGTGCCAGCAGCTCCCTCGAGGCGGGGGCCCAAGAGACCCAGTACTTC. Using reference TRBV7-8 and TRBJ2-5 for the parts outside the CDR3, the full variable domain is GAGVSQSPRYKVAKRGQDVALRCDPISGHVSLFWYQQALGQGPEFLTYFQNEAQLDKSGLPSDRFFAERPEGSVSTLKIQRTQQEDSAVYLCASSSLEAGAQETQYFGPGTRLLVL.

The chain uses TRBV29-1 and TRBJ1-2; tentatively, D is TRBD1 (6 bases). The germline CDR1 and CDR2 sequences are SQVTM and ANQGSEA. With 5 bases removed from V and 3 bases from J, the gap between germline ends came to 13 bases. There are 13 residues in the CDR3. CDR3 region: CSVTGPFDYGYTF. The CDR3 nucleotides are TGCAGCGTTACAGGGCCCTTTGACTATGGCTACACCTTC.

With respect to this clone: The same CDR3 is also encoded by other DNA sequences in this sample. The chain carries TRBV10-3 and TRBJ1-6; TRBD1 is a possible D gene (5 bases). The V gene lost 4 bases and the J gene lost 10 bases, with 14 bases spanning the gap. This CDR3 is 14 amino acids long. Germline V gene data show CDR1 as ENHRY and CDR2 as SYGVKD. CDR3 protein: CAISGGFGGSPLHF. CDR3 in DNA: TGTGCCATCAGTGGGGGGTTCGGAGGGTCACCCCTCCACTTT.